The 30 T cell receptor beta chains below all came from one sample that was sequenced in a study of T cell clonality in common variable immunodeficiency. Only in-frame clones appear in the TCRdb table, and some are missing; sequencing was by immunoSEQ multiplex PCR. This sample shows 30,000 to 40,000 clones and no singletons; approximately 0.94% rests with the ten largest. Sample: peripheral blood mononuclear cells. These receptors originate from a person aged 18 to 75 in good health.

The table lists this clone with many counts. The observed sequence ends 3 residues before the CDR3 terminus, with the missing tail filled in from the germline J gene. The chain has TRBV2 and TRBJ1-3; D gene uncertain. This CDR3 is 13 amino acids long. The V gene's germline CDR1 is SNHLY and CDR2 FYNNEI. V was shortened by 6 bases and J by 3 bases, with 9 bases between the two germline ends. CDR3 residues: CASRPTVGNTIYF. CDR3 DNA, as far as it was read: TGTGCCAGCAGGCCTACGGTTGGAAACACC.

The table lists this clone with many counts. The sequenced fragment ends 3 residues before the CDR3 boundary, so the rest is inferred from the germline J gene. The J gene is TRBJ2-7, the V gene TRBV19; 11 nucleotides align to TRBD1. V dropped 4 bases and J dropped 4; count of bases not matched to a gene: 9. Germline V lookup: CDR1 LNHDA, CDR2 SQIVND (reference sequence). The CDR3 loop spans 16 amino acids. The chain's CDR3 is CASSTRPGQGDYEQYF. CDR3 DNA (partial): TGTGCCAGTAGTACAAGACCGGGACAGGGGGATTACGAG. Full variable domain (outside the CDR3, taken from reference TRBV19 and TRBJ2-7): DGGITQSPKYLFRKEGQNVTLSCEQNLNHDAMYWYRQDPGQGLRLIYYSQIVNDFQKGDIAEGYSVSREKKESFPLTVTSAQKNPTAFYLCASSTRPGQGDYEQYFGPGTRLTVT.

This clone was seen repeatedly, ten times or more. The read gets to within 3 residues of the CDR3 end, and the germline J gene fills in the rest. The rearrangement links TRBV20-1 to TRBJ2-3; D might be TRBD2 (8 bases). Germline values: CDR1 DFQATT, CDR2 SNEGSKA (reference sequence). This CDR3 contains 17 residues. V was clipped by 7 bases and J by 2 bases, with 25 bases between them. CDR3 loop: CSVRGADAGGSTDTQYF. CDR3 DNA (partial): TGCAGTGTCAGGGGGGCCGACGCGGGAGGCTCCACAGATACG.

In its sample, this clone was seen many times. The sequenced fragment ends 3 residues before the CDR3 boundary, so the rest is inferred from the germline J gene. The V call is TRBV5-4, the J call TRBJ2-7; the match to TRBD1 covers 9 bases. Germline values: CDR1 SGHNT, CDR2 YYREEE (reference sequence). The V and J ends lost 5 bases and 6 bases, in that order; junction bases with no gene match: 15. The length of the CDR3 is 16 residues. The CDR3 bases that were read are TGTGCCAGCAGTACTATGGACAGGGGAACGGGTCGCGAG. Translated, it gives CASSTMDRGTGRE. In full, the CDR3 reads CASSTMDRGTGREQYF.

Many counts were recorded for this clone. The CDR3 DNA, read in part, is TGTGCCAGCAGGGCGGGAGTCGGCAATGAG. It encodes CASRAGVGNE. The entire CDR3 sequence reads CASRAGVGNEQFF. The rearrangement links TRBV7-2 to TRBJ2-1, with TRBD2 matching over 7 bases. The read falls 3 residues short of the CDR3 end, and the missing part is taken from the germline J gene. In germline, CDR1 is SGHTA, CDR2 FQGNSA. There are 13 residues in the CDR3. V lost 6 bases to trimming and J lost 6 bases; unmatched junction nucleotides: 5.

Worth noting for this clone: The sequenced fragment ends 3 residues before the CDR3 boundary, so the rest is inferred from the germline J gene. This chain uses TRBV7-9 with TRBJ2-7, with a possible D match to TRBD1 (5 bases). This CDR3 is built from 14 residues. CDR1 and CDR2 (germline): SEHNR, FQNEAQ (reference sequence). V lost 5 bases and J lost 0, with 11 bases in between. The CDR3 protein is CASSLRDSSYEQYF. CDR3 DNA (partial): TGTGCCAGCAGCCTGAGAGACAGCTCCTACGAG.

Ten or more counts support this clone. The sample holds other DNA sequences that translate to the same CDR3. The CDR3 reads CATSPAGHYGYTF. The part of the CDR3 DNA that was read is TGTGCCACCAGCCCCGCGGGGCACTATGGC. V usage is TRBV15 and J usage is TRBJ1-2; D may be TRBD1 (5 bases). The CDR3 is cut off 3 residues early in the read; its end comes from the germline J gene. The CDR3 runs 13 residues. V lost 5 bases, J lost 3 bases, and 10 bases lay in between. Germline values: CDR1 LNHNV, CDR2 YYDKDF (reference sequence). Supplemented by reference TRBV15 and TRBJ1-2, the full variable domain reads DAMVIQNPRYQVTQFGKPVTLSCSQTLNHNVMYWYQQKSSQAPKLLFHYYDKDFNNEADTPDNFQSRRPNTSFCFLDIRSPGLGDTAMYLCATSPAGHYGYTFGSGTRLTVV.

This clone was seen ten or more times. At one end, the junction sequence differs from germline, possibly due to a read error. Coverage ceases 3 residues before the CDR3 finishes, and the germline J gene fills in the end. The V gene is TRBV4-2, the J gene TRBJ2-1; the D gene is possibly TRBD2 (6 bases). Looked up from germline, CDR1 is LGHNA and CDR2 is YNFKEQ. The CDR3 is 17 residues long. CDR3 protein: CASSARYSGGSYNEQFF. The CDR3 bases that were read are TGCGCCAGCAGCGCACGTTATAGCGGAGGGTCCTACAATGAG.

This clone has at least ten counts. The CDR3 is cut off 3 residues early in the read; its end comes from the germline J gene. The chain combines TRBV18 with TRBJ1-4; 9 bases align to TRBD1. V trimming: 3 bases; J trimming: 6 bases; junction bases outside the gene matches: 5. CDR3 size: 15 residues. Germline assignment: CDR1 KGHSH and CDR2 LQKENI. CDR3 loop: CASSPQTGGDEKLFF. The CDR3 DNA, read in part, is TGTGCCAGCTCACCCCAGACAGGGGGTGATGAAAAA.

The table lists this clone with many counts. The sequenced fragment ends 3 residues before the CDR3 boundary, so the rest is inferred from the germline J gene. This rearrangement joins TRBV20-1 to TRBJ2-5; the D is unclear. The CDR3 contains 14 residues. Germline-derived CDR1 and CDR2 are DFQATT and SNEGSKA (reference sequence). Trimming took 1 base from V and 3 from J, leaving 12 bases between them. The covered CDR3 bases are TGCAGTGCTAGAGGACGGCAGCTAGAAGAGACC. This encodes CSARGRQLEET. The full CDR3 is CSARGRQLEETQYF.

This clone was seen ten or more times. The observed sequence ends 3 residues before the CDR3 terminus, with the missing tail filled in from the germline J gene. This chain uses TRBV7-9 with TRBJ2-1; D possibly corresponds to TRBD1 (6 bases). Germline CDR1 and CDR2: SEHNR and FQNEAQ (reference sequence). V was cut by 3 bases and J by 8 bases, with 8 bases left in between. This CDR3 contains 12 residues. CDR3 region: CASSFPGDEQFF. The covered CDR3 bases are TGTGCCAGCAGCTTCCCAGGGGATGAG.

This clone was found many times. CDR3 sequence: CASSYSTSAYEQYF. The sequenced CDR3 bases are TGTGCCAGCAGTTACTCGACTAGCGCCTACGAG. The chain recombines TRBV6-2 or TRBV6-3 with TRBJ2-7; 8 bases are shared with TRBD2. The read is 3 residues too short to cover the CDR3 end, so that end is filled in from the germline J gene. This CDR3 spans 14 amino acids. The junction had 0 bases not matched to a gene; V was cut back by 0 bases and J by 2 bases. Germline V gives CDR1 MNHEY, CDR2 SVGEGT.

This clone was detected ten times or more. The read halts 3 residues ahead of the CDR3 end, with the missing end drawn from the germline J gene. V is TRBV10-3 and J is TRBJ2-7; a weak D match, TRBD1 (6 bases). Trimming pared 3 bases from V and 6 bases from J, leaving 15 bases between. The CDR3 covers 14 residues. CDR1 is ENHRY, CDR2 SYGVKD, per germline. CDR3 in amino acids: CAISDNRVSGEQYF. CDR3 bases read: TGTGCCATCAGTGATAACAGGGTTTCGGGCGAG.

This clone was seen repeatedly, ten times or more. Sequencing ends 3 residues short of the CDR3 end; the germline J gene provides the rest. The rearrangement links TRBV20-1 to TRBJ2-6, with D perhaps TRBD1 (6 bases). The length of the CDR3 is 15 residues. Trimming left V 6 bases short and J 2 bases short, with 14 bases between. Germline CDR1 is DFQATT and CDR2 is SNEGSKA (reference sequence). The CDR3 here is CSAPDRFPGANVLTF. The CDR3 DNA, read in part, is TGCAGTGCCCCGGACAGATTTCCTGGGGCCAACGTC.

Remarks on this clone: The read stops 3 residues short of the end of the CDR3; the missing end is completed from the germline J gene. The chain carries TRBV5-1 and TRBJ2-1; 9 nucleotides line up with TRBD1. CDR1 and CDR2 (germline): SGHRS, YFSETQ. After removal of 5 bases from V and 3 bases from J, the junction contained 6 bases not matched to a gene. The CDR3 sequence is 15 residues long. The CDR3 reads CASRAGTGLYNEQFF. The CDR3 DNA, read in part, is TGCGCCAGCAGAGCCGGGACAGGGCTCTACAATGAG.

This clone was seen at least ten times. CDR3 DNA, as far as it was read: TGTGCCAGCAGCTTAGGGTCCAGGGTCGTT. Its protein is CASSLGSRVV. The whole CDR3 sequence reads CASSLGSRVVAFF. This chain uses TRBV7-2 with TRBJ1-1; possible D gene TRBD1, 5 bases. The read is 3 residues too short to cover the CDR3 end, so that end is filled in from the germline J gene. This CDR3 is built from 13 residues. CDR1 SGHTA and CDR2 FQGNSA come from the germline V gene.

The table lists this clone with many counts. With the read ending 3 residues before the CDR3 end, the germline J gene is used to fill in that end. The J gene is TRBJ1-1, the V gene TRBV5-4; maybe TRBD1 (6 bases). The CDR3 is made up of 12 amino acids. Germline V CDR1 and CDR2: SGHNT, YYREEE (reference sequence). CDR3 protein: CASSSDSKRAFF. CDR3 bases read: TGTGCCAGCAGCTCGGACAGTAAGCGA.

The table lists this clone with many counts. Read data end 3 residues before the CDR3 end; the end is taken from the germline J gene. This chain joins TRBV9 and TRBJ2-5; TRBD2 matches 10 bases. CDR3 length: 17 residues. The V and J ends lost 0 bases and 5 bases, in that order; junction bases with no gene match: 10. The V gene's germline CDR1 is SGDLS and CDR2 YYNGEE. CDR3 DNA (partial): TGTGCCAGCAGCGTAGGTGGGCTAGCGGGAGTTATGGAGACC. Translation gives CASSVGGLAGVMET. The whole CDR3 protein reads CASSVGGLAGVMETQYF.

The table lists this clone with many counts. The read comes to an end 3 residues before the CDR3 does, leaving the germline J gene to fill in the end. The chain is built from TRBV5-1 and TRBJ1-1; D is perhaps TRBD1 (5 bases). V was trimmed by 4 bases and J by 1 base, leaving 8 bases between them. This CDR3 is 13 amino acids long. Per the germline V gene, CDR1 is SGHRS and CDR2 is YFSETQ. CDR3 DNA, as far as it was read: TGCGCCAGCAGCACCGGGGGGAACACTGAA. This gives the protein CASSTGGNTE. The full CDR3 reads CASSTGGNTEAFF.

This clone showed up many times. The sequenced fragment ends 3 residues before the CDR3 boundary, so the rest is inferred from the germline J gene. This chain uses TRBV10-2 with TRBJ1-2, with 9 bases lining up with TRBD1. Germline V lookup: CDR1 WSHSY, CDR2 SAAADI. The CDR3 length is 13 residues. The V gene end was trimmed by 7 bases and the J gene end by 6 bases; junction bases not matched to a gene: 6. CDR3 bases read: TGCGCCAGCAAACAGGGGGCGACTCATGGC. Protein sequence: CASKQGATHG. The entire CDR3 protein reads CASKQGATHGYTF.

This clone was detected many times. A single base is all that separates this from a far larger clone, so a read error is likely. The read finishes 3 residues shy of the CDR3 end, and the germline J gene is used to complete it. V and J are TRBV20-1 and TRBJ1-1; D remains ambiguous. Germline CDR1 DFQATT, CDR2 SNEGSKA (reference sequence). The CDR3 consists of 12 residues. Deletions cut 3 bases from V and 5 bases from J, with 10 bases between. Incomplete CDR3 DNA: TGCAGTGCTAGTGTGTCCCCAACTGAA. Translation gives CSASVSPTE. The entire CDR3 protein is CSASVSPTEAFF.

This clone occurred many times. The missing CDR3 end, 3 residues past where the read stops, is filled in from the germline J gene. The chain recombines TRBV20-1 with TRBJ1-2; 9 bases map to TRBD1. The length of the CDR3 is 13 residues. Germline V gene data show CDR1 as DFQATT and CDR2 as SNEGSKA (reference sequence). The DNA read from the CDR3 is TGCAGTGCGCCGGGACAGGGAGGCAGCGGC. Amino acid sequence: CSAPGQGGSG. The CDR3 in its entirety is CSAPGQGGSGYTF.

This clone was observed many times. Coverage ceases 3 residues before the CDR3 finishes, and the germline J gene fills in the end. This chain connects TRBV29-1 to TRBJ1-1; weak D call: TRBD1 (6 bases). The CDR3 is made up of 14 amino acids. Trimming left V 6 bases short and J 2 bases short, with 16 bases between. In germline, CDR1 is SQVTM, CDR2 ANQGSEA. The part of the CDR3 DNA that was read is TGCAGCGTATCTTGGGCACAGGGCAACACTGAA. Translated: CSVSWAQGNTE. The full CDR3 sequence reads CSVSWAQGNTEAFF.

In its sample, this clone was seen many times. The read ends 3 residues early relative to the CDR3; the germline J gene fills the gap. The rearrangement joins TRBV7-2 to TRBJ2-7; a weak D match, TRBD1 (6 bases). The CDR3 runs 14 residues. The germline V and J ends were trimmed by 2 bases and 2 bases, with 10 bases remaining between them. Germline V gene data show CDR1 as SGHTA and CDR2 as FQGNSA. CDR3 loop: CASSLWTETYEQYF. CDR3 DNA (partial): TGTGCCAGCAGCTTATGGACAGAGACCTACGAG.

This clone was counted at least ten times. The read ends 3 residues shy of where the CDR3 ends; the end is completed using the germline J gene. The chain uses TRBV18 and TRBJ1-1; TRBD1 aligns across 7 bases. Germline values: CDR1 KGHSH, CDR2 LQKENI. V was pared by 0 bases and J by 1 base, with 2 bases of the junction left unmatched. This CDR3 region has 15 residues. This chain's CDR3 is CASSPPTGANTEAFF. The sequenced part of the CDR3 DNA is TGTGCCAGCTCACCACCTACAGGGGCGAACACTGAA.

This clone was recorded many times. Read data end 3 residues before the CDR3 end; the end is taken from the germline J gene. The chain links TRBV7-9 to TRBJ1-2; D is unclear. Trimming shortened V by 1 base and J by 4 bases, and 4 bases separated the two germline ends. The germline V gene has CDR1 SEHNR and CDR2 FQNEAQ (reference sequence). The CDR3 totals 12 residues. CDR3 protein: CASSLEGYGYTF. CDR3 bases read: TGTGCCAGCAGCTTAGAGGGCTATGGC.

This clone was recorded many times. CDR3 DNA (partial): TGTGCCAGCAGTATTACGGGCGGGACTCACTACGAG. Protein: CASSITGGTHYE. The full CDR3 protein reads CASSITGGTHYEQYF. The chain is built from TRBV6-2 or TRBV6-3 and TRBJ2-7, with TRBD2 as a possible D gene (6 bases). The DNA ends 3 residues before the CDR3 does, and the rest of the CDR3 is filled in from the germline J gene. CDR3 length equals 15 residues. Trimming took 5 bases from V and 3 from J, leaving 17 bases between them. Germline V gene sequence: CDR1 MNHEY, CDR2 SVGEGT.

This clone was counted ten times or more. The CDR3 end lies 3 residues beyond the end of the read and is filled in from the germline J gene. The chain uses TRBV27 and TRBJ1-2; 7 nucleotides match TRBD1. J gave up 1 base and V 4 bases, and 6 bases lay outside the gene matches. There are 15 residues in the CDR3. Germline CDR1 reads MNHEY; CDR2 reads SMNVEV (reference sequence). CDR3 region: CASSSYRGGNYGYTF. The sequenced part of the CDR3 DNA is TGTGCCAGCAGTTCGTACAGGGGTGGTAACTATGGC.

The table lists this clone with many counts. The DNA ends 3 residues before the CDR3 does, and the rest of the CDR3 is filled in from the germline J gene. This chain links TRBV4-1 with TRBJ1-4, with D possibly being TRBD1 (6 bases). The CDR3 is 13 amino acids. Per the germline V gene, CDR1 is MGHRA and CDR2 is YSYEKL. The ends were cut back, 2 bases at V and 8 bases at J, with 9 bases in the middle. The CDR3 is CASSQRGWEKLFF. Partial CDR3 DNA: TGCGCCAGCAGCCAAAGGGGGTGGGAAAAA.

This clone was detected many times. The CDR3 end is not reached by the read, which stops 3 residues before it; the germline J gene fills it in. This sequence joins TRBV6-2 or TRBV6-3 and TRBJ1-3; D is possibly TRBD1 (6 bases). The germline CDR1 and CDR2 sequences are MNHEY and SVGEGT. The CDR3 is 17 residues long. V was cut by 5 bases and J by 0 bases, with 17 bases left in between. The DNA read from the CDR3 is TGTGCCAGCAGTCTCCGGGACAAGACCTTCTCTGGAAACACC. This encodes CASSLRDKTFSGNT. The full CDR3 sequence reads CASSLRDKTFSGNTIYF.